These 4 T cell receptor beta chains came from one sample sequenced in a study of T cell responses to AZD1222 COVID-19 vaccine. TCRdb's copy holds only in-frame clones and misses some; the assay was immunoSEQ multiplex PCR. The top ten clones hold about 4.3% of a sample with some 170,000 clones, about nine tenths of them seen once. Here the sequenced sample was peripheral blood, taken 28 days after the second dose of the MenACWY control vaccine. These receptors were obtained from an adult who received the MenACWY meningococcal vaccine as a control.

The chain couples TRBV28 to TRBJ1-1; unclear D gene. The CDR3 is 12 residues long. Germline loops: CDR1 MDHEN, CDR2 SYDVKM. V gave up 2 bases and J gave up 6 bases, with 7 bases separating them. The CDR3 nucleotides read TGTGCCAGCAGTTTAGTTGGGGCTGAAGCTTTCTTT. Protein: CASSLVGAEAFF.

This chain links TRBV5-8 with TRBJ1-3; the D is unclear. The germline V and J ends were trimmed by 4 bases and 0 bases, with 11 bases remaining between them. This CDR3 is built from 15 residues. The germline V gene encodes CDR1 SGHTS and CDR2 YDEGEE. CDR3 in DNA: TGTGCCAGCAGCCGAGGACTGATCTCTGGAAACACCATATATTTT. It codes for CASSRGLISGNTIYF.

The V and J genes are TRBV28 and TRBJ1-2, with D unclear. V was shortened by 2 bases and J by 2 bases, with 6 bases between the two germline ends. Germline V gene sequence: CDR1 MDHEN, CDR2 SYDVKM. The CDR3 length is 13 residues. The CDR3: CASSLPQNYGYTF. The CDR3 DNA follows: TGTGCCAGCAGTTTACCGCAGAACTATGGCTACACCTTC.

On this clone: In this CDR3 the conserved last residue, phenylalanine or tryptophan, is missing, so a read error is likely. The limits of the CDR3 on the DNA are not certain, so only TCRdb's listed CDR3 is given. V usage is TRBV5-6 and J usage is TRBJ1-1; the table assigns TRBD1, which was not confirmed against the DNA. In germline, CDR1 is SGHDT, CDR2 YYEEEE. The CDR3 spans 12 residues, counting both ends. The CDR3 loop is CASSQTRDRAHV.